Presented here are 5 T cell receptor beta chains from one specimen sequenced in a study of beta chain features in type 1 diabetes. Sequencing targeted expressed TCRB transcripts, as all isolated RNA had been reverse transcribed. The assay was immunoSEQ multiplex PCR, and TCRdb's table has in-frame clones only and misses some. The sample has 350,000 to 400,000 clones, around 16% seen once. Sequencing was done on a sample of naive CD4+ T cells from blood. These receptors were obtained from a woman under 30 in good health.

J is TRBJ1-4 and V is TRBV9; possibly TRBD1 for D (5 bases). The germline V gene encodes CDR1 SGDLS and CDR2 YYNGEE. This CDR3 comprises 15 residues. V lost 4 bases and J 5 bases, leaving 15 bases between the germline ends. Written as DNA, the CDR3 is TGTGCCAGCAGCCCCATGGCAGGGCAAAATGAAAAACTGTTTTTT. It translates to CASSPMAGQNEKLFF.

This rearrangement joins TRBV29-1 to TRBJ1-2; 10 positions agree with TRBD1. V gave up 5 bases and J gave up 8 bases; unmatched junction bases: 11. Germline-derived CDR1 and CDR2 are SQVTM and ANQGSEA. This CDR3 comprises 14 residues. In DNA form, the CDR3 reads TGCAGCGTTTCCAGGGACAGGGGTGGGATGGGCTACACCTTC. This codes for CSVSRDRGGMGYTF.

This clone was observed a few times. CDR3 loop: CASSLAGGPNQPQHF. The CDR3 bases are TGTGCCAGCAGTTTGGCTGGAGGCCCCAATCAGCCCCAGCATTTT. The rearrangement joins TRBV28 to TRBJ1-5; D is uncertain. The germline gives CDR1 MDHEN, CDR2 SYDVKM. The CDR3 is made up of 15 amino acids. V dropped 3 bases and J dropped 3 bases, with 12 bases sitting between them.

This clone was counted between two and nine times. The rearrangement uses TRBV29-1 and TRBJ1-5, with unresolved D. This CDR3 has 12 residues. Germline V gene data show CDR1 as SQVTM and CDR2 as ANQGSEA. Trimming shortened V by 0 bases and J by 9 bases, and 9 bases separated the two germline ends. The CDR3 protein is CSVEERQRPQHF. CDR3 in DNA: TGCAGCGTTGAAGAAAGACAACGGCCCCAGCATTTT. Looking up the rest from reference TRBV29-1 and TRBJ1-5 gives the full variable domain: SAVISQKPSRDICQRGTSLTIQCQVDSQVTMMFWYRQQPGQSLTLIATANQGSEATYESGFVIDKFPISRPNLTFSTLTVSNMSPEDSSIYLCSVEERQRPQHFGDGTRLSIL.

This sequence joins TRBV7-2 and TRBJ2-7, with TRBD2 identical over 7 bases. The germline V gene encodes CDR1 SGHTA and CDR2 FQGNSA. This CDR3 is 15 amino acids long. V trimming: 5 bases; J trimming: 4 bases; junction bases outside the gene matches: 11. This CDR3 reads CASSPQRTRSYEQYF. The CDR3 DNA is TGTGCCAGCAGCCCTCAGAGGACTAGAAGTTACGAGCAGTACTTC. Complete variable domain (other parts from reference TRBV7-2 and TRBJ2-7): GAGVSQSPSNKVTEKGKDVELRCDPISGHTALYWYRQSLGQGLEFLIYFQGNSAPDKSGLPSDRFSAERTGGSVSTLTIQRTQQEDSAVYLCASSPQRTRSYEQYFGPGTRLTVT.